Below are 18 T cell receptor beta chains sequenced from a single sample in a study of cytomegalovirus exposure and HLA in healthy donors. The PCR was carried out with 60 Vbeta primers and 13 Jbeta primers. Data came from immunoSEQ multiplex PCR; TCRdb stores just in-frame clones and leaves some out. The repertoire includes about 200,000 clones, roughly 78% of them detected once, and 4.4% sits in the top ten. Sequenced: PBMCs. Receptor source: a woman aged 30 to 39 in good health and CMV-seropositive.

CDR3 nucleotides: TGTGCCAGCAGACCTCCCGGACTAGTCACAGATACGCAGTATTTT. It translates to CASRPPGLVTDTQYF. This chain links TRBV7-2 with TRBJ2-3; TRBD2 matches at 7 bases. J was trimmed by 2 bases and V by 6 bases; bases with no gene match: 8. The germline gives CDR1 SGHTA, CDR2 FQGNSA. The CDR3 totals 15 residues.

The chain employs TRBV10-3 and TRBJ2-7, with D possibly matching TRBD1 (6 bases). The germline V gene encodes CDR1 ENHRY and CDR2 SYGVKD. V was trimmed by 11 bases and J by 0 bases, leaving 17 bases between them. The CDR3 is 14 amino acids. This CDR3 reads CAVTPGVPSYEQYF. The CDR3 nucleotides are TGTGCCGTCACCCCAGGGGTCCCCTCCTACGAGCAGTACTTC.

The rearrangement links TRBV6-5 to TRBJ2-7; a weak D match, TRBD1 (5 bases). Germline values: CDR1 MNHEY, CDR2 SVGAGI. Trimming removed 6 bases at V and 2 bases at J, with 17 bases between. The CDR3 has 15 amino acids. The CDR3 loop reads CASRPDFKGTYEQYF. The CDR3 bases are TGTGCCAGCAGGCCCGATTTCAAGGGGACCTACGAGCAGTACTTC.

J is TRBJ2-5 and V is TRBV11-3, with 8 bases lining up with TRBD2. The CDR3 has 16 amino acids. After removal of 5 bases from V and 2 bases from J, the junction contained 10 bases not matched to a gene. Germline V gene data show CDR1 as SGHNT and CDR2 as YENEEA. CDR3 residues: CASSRGGPGLQETQYF. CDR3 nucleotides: TGTGCCAGCAGCCGCGGGGGGCCAGGGTTACAAGAGACCCAGTACTTC.

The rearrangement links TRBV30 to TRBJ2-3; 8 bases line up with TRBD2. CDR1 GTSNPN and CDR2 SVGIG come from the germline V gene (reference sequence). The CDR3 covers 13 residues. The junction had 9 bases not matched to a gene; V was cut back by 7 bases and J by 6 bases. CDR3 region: CASTSGPRDTQYF. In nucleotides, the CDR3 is TGTGCCTCCACTAGCGGCCCCCGCGATACGCAGTATTTT.

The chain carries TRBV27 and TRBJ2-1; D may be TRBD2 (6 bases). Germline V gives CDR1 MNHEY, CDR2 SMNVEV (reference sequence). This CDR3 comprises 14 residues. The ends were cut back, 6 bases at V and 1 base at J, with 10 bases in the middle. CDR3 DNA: TGTGCCAGCAGCGAACGGGGGTCCTACAATGAGCAGTTCTTC. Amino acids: CASSERGSYNEQFF.

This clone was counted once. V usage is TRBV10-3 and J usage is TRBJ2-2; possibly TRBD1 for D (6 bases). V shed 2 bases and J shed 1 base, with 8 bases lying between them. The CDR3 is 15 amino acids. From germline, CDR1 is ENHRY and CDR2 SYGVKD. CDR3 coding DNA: TGTGCCATCAGTGAGGGACAGCTGAACACCGGGGAGCTGTTTTTT. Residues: CAISEGQLNTGELFF.

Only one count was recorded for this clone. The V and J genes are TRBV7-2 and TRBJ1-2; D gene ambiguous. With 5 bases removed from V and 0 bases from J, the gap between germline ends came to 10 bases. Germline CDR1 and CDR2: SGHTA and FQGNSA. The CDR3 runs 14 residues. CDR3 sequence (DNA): TGTGCCAGCAGCCGCGCCGAAGCTAACTATGGCTACACCTTC. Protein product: CASSRAEANYGYTF.

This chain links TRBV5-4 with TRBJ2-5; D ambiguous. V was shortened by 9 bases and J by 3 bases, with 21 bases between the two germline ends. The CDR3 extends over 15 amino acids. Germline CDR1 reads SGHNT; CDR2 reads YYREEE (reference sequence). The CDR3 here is CATSPGGRSEETQYF. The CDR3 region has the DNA TGTGCCACCTCTCCCGGTGGTCGGAGTGAAGAGACCCAGTACTTC.

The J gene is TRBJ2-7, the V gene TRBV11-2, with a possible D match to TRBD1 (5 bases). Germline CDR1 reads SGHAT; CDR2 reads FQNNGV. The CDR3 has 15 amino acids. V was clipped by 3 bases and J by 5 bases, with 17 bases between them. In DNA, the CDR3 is TGTGCCAGCAGCTTCAGCCAAGGGGCACGAGACGAGCAGTACTTC. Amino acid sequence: CASSFSQGARDEQYF.

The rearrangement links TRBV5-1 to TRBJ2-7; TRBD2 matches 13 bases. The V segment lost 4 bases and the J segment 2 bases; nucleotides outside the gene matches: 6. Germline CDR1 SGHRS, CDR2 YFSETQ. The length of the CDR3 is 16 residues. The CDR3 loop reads CASSVSGTSGAYEQYF. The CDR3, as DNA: TGCGCCAGCAGCGTATCCGGGACTAGCGGGGCCTACGAGCAGTACTTC.

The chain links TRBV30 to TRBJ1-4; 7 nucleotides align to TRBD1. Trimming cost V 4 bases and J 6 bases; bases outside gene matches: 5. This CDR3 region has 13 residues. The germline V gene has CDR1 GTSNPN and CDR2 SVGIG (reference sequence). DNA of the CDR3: TGTGCCTGGACGGGACAGACCTATGAAAAACTGTTTTTT. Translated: CAWTGQTYEKLFF.

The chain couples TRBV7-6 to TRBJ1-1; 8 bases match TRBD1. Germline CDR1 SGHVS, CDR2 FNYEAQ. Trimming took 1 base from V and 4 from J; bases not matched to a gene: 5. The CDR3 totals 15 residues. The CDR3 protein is CASSLGGTGATEAFF. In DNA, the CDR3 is TGTGCCAGCAGCTTAGGGGGGACAGGAGCCACTGAAGCTTTCTTT. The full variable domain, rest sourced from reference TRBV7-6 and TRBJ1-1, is GAGVSQSPRYKVTKRGQDVALRCDPISGHVSLYWYRQALGQGPEFLTYFNYEAQQDKSGLPNDRFSAERPEGSISTLTIQRTEQRDSAMYRCASSLGGTGATEAFFGQGTRLTVV.

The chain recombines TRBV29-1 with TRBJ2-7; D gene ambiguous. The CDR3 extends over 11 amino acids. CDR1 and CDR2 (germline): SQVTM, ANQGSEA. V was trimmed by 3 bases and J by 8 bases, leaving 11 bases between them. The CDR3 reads CSVEAAYKQYF. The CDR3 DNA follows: TGCAGCGTTGAGGCGGCGTATAAGCAGTACTTC.

As DNA, the CDR3 is TGTGCCAGTTGCCTAATGGGAGCGGTGAACACCGGGGAGCTGTTTTTT. This gives the protein CASCLMGAVNTGELFF. The rearrangement uses TRBV19 and TRBJ2-2, with D possibly TRBD2 on 5 matching bases. The CDR3 totals 16 residues. With 8 bases removed from V and 1 base from J, the gap between germline ends came to 17 bases. Germline V lookup: CDR1 LNHDA, CDR2 SQIVND (reference sequence).

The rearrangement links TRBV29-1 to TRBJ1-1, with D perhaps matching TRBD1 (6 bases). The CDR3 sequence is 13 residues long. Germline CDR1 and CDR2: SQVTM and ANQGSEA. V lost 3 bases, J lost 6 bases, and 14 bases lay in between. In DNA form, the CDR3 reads TGCAGCGTTGAGAAGCGACAGGCCCCTGAAGCTTTCTTT. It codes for CSVEKRQAPEAFF.

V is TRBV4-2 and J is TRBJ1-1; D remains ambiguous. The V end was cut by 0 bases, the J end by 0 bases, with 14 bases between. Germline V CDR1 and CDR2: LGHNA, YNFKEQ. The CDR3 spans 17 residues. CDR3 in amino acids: CASSQDPRSSMNTEAFF. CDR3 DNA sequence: TGTGCCAGCAGCCAAGATCCAAGGAGTTCCATGAACACTGAAGCTTTCTTT.

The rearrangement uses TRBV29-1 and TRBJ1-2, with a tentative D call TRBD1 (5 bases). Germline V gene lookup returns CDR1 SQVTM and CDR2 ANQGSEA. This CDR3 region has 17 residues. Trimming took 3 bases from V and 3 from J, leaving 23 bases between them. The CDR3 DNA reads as TGCAGCGTTGATTATTCAGGGTATGGGACTGTTGACTATGGCTACACCTTC. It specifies CSVDYSGYGTVDYGYTF.